This passage covers 3 T cell receptor beta chains from one sample sequenced in a study of glioma-infiltrating T cells after dendritic cell vaccination. The assay was immunoSEQ multiplex PCR, and TCRdb's table has in-frame clones only and misses some. The sample records just under 60,000 clones, roughly 80% being singletons. Time point given: after dendritic cell vaccination, including at tumor progression/relapse. The specimen comprised blood, sampled after dendritic cell vaccination. These receptors all come from a human donor with glioblastoma.

CDR3 bases: TGTGCCAGCAGCCGCAGGACAGGGGGCAAGGGGAACTATGGCTACACCTTC. This encodes CASSRRTGGKGNYGYTF. V usage is TRBV7-8 and J usage is TRBJ1-2, with 11 positions matching TRBD1. The germline gives CDR1 SGHVS, CDR2 FQNEAQ. Trimming took 5 bases from V and 2 from J; bases not matched to a gene: 10. The CDR3 consists of 17 residues.

V is TRBV7-9 and J is TRBJ2-1; the D is unclear. The CDR3 runs 14 residues. Germline-derived CDR1 and CDR2 are SEHNR and FQNEAQ (reference sequence). Trimming cost V 0 bases and J 4 bases, with 7 bases left between them. CDR3 sequence (DNA): TGTGCCAGCAGCTTAGCGGCAAGATACAATGAGCAGTTCTTC. Translating gives CASSLAARYNEQFF.

V is TRBV28 and J is TRBJ2-7; maybe TRBD1 (6 bases). The V and J ends lost 3 bases and 0 bases respectively, with 12 bases between them. Per the germline V gene, CDR1 is MDHEN and CDR2 is SYDVKM. CDR3 length: 15 amino acids. The CDR3 loop is CASSFRGFPSYEQYF. In nucleotides, the CDR3 is TGTGCCAGCAGTTTCAGGGGATTCCCCTCCTACGAGCAGTACTTC.